This T cell receptor beta chain was profiled in a study of blood T cells in healthy people across ages. Next came a second PCR, run for about 7 to 11 cycles, which used a sample-barcoded 5' primer along with a J-beta primer mix. TCRdb ran MiXCR on the 5' RACE reads and lists one entry per CDR3 protein. The data hold some 1.5 million distinct CDR3 sequences, with 28% observed a single time. Sequencing was done on a sample of blood. The sequence came from a woman aged 25 to 39 in good health.

CDR3 amino acids: CASSFPPYSNQPQHF. The DNA for the CDR3 is TGTGCCAGCAGTTTCCCACCCTATAGCAATCAGCCCCAGCATTTT. V usage is TRBV28 and J usage is TRBJ1-5; D is undetermined. V gave up 3 bases and J gave up 0 bases, with 9 bases separating them. Germline assignment: CDR1 MDHEN and CDR2 SYDVKM. This CDR3 comprises 15 residues.